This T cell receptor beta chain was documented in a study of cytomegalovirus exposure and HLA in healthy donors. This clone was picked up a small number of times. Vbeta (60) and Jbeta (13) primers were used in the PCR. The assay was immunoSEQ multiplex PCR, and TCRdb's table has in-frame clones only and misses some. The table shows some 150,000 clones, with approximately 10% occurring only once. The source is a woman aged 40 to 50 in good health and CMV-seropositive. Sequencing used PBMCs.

The CDR3 sequence: CASSGGGGHGYTF. CDR3 DNA: TGTGCCAGCAGCGGTGGCGGGGGCCATGGCTACACCTTC. This chain connects TRBV9 to TRBJ1-2; a weak D match, TRBD1 (6 bases). The germline CDR1 and CDR2 sequences are SGDLS and YYNGEE. V was trimmed by 3 bases and J by 6 bases, leaving 12 bases between them. The CDR3 length is 13 residues.